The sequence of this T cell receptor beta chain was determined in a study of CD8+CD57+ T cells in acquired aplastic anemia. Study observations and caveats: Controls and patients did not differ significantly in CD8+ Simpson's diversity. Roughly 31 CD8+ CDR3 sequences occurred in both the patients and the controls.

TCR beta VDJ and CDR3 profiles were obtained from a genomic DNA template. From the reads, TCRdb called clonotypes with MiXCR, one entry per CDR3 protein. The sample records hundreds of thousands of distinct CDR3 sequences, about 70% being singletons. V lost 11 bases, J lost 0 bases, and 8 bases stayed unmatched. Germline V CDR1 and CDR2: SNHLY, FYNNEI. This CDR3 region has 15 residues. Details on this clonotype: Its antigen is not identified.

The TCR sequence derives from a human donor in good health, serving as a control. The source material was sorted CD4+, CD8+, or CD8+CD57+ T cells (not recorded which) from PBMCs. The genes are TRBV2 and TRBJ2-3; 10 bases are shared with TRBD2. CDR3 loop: CASDSGGLSTDTQYF. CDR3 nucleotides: TGTGCCTCGGATAGCGGGGGGCTTAGCACAGATACGCAGTATTTT. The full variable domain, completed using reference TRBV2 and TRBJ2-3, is EPEVTQTPSHQVTQMGQEVILRCVPISNHLYFYWYRQILGQKVEFLVSFYNNEISEKSEIFDDQFSVERPDGSNFTLKIRSTKLEDSAMYFCASDSGGLSTDTQYFGPGTRLTVL.